The next 20 T cell receptor beta chains were all read from a single sample in a study of T cell responses to AZD1222 COVID-19 vaccine. Sequencing used immunoSEQ multiplex PCR; TCRdb keeps in-frame clones, though not all of them. The repertoire includes approximately 140,000 clones, about 93% of them detected once, and approximately 5.4% sits in the top ten. The starting material was peripheral blood, obtained on day 0 of AZD1222 vaccination. The source of these receptors is an adult in good health.

The chain recombines TRBV5-4 with TRBJ1-5; D uncertain. The V end was cut by 4 bases, the J end by 0 bases, with 11 bases between. The length of the CDR3 is 15 residues. Germline V gene data show CDR1 as SGHNT and CDR2 as YYREEE (reference sequence). Here the CDR3 reads CASSHGFHSNQPQHF. DNA for the CDR3: TGTGCCAGCAGCCACGGGTTCCATAGCAATCAGCCCCAGCATTTT.

The CDR3 spells CASSLGGKFPSTDTQYF. DNA of the CDR3: TGCGCCAGCAGCTTGGGCGGGAAATTCCCTAGCACAGATACGCAGTATTTT. The chain employs TRBV5-1 and TRBJ2-3, with D tentatively TRBD2 (6 bases). The CDR3 runs to 17 residues. Looked up from germline, CDR1 is SGHRS and CDR2 is YFSETQ. The germline V and J ends were trimmed by 0 bases and 0 bases, with 14 bases remaining between them. The variable domain in full, with the rest retrieved from reference TRBV5-1 and TRBJ2-3, is KAGVTQTPRYLIKTRGQQVTLSCSPISGHRSVSWYQQTPGQGLQFLFEYFSETQRNKGNFPGRFSGRQFSNSRSEMNVSTLELGDSALYLCASSLGGKFPSTDTQYFGPGTRLTVL.

This chain uses TRBV19 with TRBJ1-6; possibly TRBD1 for D (5 bases). Germline values: CDR1 LNHDA, CDR2 SQIVND (reference sequence). V was shortened by 6 bases and J by 6 bases, with 12 bases between the two germline ends. This CDR3 has 14 residues. CDR3 region: CASSVDGTNSPLHF. The DNA for the CDR3 is TGTGCCAGTAGCGTGGACGGGACTAATTCACCCCTCCACTTT.

The rearrangement links TRBV3-1 (or the pseudogene TRBV3-2) to TRBJ2-7; D may correspond to TRBD1 or TRBD2 (6 bases each). Trimming pared 0 bases from V and 4 bases from J, leaving 16 bases between. Germline loops: CDR1 LGHDT, CDR2 YNNKEL (reference sequence). This CDR3 has 16 residues. The CDR3 loop reads CASSQERGHIKYEQYF. CDR3 bases: TGTGCCAGCAGCCAAGAGCGGGGACACATCAAGTACGAGCAGTACTTC.

The chain uses TRBV5-8 and TRBJ1-1, with 9 positions matching TRBD1. This CDR3 spans 15 amino acids. J lost 3 bases, V lost 2 bases, and 5 bases had no gene match. Germline CDR1 reads SGHTS; CDR2 reads YDEGEE. The CDR3 is CASSLGTGKDTEAFF. The CDR3 DNA reads TGTGCCAGCAGCTTAGGGACAGGGAAGGACACTGAAGCTTTCTTT.

The chain has TRBV3-1 (or the pseudogene TRBV3-2) and TRBJ1-2; 8 nucleotides align to TRBD1. J was trimmed by 6 bases and V by 4 bases; bases with no gene match: 4. CDR1 LGHDT and CDR2 YNNKEL come from the germline V gene (reference sequence). This CDR3 comprises 13 residues. This CDR3 is CASSPTGDDGYTF. CDR3 nucleotides: TGTGCCAGCAGCCCGACAGGGGACGATGGCTACACCTTC.

The rearrangement joins TRBV7-9 to TRBJ1-2, with 10 positions matching TRBD1. V lost 4 bases to trimming and J lost 4 bases; unmatched junction nucleotides: 6. Per germline, CDR1 SEHNR and CDR2 FQNEAQ (reference sequence). CDR3 length: 15 amino acids. The DNA of the CDR3 is TGTGCCAGCAGCTCGGGACAGGGGTCCGTCTATGGCTACACCTTC. It specifies CASSSGQGSVYGYTF.

V gene TRBV3-1 (or the pseudogene TRBV3-2) combines with J gene TRBJ1-1; D not resolved. V shed 4 bases and J shed 3 bases, with 9 bases lying between them. Germline V lookup: CDR1 LGHDT, CDR2 YNNKEL (reference sequence). The CDR3 spans 13 residues. The CDR3 region has the DNA TGTGCCAGCAGCCCGCGGATCGACACTGAAGCTTTCTTT. This encodes CASSPRIDTEAFF.

CDR3 DNA sequence: TGTGCCATCAGTGAGGGGCTTGGTGGTGGCAATCAGCCCCAGCATTTT. It codes for CAISEGLGGGNQPQHF. The chain is built from TRBV10-3 and TRBJ1-5; D gene uncertain. In germline, CDR1 is ENHRY, CDR2 SYGVKD. Trimming stripped 2 bases from V and 2 bases from J, with 13 bases between. There are 16 residues in the CDR3.

The DNA for the CDR3 is TGTGCCAGCAGTTTCCCTGGTTGGAACACTGAAGCTTTCTTT. This sequence encodes CASSFPGWNTEAFF. The chain couples TRBV6-6 to TRBJ1-1; D is uncertain. CDR1 MNHNY and CDR2 SVGAGI come from the germline V gene (reference sequence). The CDR3 consists of 14 residues. The V end lost 4 bases, the J end lost 1 base, and 10 bases lay between the germline ends.

The V call is TRBV27, the J call TRBJ2-7; TRBD1 matches at 10 bases. This CDR3 has 13 residues. Germline V CDR1 and CDR2: MNHEY, SMNVEV (reference sequence). Losses at the gene ends were 4 bases for V and 4 bases for J; bases not matched to a gene: 1. CDR3 sequence: CASSWDRGYEQYF. The CDR3 region has the DNA TGTGCCAGCAGTTGGGACAGGGGTTACGAGCAGTACTTC.

This clone has just a few counts. CDR3 nucleotide sequence: TGTGCCATCAGTCAAGGACACGAGCAGTACTTC. Residues: CAISQGHEQYF. This chain links TRBV10-3 with TRBJ2-7; no clear D gene. V was pared by 5 bases and J by 5 bases, with 7 bases between. The CDR3 covers 11 residues. Germline CDR1 is ENHRY and CDR2 is SYGVKD.

The V and J genes are TRBV9 and TRBJ2-3; 9 bases are a match to TRBD2. The CDR3 is 17 residues long. J lost 2 bases, V lost 0 bases, and 7 bases had no gene match. Looked up from germline, CDR1 is SGDLS and CDR2 is YYNGEE. CDR3 protein: CASSVASSGGFTDTQYF. The CDR3 region has the DNA TGTGCCAGCAGCGTAGCTTCAAGCGGGGGGTTCACAGATACGCAGTATTTT. Complete variable domain (other parts from reference TRBV9 and TRBJ2-3): DSGVTQTPKHLITATGQRVTLRCSPRSGDLSVYWYQQSLDQGLQFLIQYYNGEERAKGNILERFSAQQFPDLHSELNLSSLELGDSALYFCASSVASSGGFTDTQYFGPGTRLTVL.

By sample fraction, this clone is large. V usage is TRBV5-6 and J usage is TRBJ2-7, with TRBD2 matching 7 bases. The CDR3 covers 14 residues. Germline trimming cut 4 bases from V and 2 bases from J; bases unmatched to any gene: 6. Germline loops: CDR1 SGHDT, CDR2 YYEEEE. CDR3 sequence (DNA): TGTGCCAGCAGCCCGCCGGGGGGTACCTACGAGCAGTACTTC. Translating gives CASSPPGGTYEQYF.

J is TRBJ1-3 and V is TRBV13; D gene unclear. The V and J ends lost 0 bases and 3 bases respectively, with 3 bases between them. This CDR3 region has 13 residues. Germline V gives CDR1 PRHDT, CDR2 FYEKMQ (reference sequence). The CDR3 DNA is TGTGCCAGCAGCTTAGGAATTGGAAACACCATATATTTT. Amino acids: CASSLGIGNTIYF.

The chain couples TRBV2 to TRBJ1-4; 7 bases align to TRBD1. V lost 8 bases and J lost 7; bases outside the gene matches: 7. Germline-derived CDR1 and CDR2 are SNHLY and FYNNEI. The CDR3 is 13 residues long. In nucleotides, the CDR3 is TGTGCCAGCGCGACCCGGACAGGTGAAAAACTGTTTTTT. Amino acid sequence: CASATRTGEKLFF.

The chain uses TRBV19 and TRBJ1-5, with D hard to call. Trimming removed 3 bases from V and 1 base from J, with 13 bases in between. The germline V gene has CDR1 LNHDA and CDR2 SQIVND (reference sequence). CDR3 size: 16 residues. CDR3 DNA: TGTGCCAGTAGTATGGATGGGGTGGCGAGCAATCAGCCCCAGCATTTT. Amino acid sequence: CASSMDGVASNQPQHF.

The chain has TRBV10-2 and TRBJ2-2; D may be TRBD1 (5 bases). This CDR3 has 13 residues. The V and J ends lost 4 bases and 4 bases respectively, with 7 bases between them. Germline CDR1 WSHSY, CDR2 SAAADI. The CDR3 loop reads CASSGQGTGELFF. The CDR3 DNA reads as TGCGCCAGCAGTGGGCAGGGCACCGGGGAGCTGTTTTTT.

V usage is TRBV6-5 and J usage is TRBJ1-3; D not resolved. The V and J ends lost 6 bases and 0 bases respectively, with 9 bases between them. Germline CDR1 is MNHEY and CDR2 is SVGAGI. The CDR3 runs to 14 residues. The CDR3 region is CASRGWGSGNTIYF. The CDR3 nucleotides read TGTGCCAGCAGAGGTTGGGGCTCTGGAAACACCATATATTTT.

The V gene is TRBV27, the J gene TRBJ2-7; D gene uncertain. There are 14 residues in the CDR3. The V end lost 5 bases, the J end lost 0 bases, and 11 bases lay between the germline ends. Germline CDR1 and CDR2: MNHEY and SMNVEV (reference sequence). CDR3 residues: CASSLSVYSYEQYF. The CDR3 DNA follows: TGTGCCAGCAGTCTTTCGGTCTACTCCTACGAGCAGTACTTC.